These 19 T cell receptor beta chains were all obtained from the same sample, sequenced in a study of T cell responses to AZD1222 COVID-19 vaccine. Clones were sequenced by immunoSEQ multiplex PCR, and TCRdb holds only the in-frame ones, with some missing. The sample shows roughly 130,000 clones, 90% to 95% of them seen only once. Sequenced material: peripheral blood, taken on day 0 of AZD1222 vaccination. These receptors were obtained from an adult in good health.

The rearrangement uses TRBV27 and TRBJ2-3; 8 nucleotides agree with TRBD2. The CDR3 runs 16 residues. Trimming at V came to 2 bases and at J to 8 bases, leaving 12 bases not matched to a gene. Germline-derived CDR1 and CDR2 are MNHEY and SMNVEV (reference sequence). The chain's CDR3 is CASSLNFLAGGGTQYF. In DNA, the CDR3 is TGTGCCAGCAGTTTAAATTTTCTTGCGGGAGGTGGTACGCAGTATTTT.

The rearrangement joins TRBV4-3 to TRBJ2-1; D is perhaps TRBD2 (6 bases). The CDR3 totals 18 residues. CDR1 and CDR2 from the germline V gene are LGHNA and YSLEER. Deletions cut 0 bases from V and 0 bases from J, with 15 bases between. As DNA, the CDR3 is TGCGCCAGCAGCCAAGACGGGACTTTGGTGAGCTCCTACAATGAGCAGTTCTTC. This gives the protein CASSQDGTLVSSYNEQFF.

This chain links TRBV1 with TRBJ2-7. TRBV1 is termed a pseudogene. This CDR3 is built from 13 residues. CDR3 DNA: TGCACCAGCACCCTCGCTCCCTCCTACGAGCAGTACTTC. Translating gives CTSTLAPSYEQYF.

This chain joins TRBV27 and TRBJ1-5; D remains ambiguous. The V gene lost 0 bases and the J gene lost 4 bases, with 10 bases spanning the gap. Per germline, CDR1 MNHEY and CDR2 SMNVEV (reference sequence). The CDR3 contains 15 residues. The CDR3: CASSLSGVENQPQHF. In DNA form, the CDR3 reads TGTGCCAGCAGTTTATCGGGAGTCGAGAATCAGCCCCAGCATTTT.

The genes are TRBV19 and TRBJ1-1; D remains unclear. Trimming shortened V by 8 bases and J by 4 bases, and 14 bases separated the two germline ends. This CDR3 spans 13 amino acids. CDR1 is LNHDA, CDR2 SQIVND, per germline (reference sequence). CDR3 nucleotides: TGTGCCAGTCGGGAAAATCGGGGCACTGAAGCTTTCTTT. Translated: CASRENRGTEAFF.

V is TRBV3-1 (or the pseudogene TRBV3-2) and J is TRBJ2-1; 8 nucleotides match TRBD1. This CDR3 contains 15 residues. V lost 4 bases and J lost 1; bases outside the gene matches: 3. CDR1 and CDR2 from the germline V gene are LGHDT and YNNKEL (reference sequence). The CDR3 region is CASSLGQGSYNEQFF. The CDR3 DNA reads TGTGCCAGCAGCCTCGGACAGGGTTCCTACAATGAGCAGTTCTTC.

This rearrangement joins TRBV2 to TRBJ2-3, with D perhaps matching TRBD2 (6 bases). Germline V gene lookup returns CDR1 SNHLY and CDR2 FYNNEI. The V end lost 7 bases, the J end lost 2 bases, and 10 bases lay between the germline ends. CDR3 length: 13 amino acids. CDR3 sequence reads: CASTSAFTDTQYF. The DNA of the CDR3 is TGTGCCAGCACTAGCGCCTTCACAGATACGCAGTATTTT. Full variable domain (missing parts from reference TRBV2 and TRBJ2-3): EPEVTQTPSHQVTQMGQEVILRCVPISNHLYFYWYRQILGQKVEFLVSFYNNEISEKSEIFDDQFSVERPDGSNFTLKIRSTKLEDSAMYFCASTSAFTDTQYFGPGTRLTVL.

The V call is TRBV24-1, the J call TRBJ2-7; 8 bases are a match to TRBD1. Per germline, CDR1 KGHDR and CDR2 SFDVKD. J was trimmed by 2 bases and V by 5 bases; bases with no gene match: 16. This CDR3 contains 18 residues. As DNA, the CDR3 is TGTGCCACCAGTGGCGATAGAACCGGGACAGGTGCCACCTACGAGCAGTACTTC. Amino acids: CATSGDRTGTGATYEQYF.

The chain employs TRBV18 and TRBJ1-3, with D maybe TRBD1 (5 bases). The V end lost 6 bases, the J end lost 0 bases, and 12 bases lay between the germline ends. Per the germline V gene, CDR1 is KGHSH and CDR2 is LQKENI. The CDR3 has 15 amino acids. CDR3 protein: CASSSDTSSGNTIYF. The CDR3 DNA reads TGTGCCAGCTCCTCGGACACGAGCTCTGGAAACACCATATATTTT.

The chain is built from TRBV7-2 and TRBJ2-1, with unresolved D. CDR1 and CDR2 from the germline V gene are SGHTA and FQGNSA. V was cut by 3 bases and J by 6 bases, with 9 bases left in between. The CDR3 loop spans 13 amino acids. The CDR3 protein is CASSFRTINEQFF. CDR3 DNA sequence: TGTGCCAGCAGCTTTCGGACGATCAATGAGCAGTTCTTC.

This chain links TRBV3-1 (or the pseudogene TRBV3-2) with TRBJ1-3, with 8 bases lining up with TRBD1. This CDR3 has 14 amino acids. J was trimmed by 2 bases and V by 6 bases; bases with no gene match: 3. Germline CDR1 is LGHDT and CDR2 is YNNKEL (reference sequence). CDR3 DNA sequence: TGTGCCAGCAGTCCACAGGGGGCTGGAAACACCATATATTTT. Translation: CASSPQGAGNTIYF.

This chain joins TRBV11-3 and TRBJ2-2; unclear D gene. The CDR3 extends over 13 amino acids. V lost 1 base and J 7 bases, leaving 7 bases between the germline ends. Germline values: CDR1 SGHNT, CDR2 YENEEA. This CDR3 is CASSLAENGELFF. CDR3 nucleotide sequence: TGTGCCAGCAGCTTAGCGGAGAACGGGGAGCTGTTTTTT.

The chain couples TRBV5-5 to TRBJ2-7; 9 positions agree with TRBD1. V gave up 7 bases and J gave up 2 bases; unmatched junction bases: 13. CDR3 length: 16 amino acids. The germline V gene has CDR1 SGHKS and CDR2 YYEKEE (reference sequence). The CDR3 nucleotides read TGTGCCAGCTTAAGACTTAGAGGGACAGGGCCCTACGAGCAGTACTTC. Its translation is CASLRLRGTGPYEQYF.

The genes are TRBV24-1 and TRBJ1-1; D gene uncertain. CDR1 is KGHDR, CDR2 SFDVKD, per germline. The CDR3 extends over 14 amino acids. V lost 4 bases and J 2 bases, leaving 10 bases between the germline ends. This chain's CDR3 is CATSEPPPNTEAFF. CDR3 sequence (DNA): TGTGCCACCAGTGAACCACCACCCAACACTGAAGCTTTCTTT.

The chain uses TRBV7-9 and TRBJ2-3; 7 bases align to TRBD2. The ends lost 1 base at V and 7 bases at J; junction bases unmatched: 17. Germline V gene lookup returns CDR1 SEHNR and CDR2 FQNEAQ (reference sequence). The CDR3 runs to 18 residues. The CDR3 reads CASSLGPGGSGARYTQYF. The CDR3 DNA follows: TGTGCCAGCAGCTTAGGTCCCGGCGGGAGCGGGGCCCGGTATACGCAGTATTTT.

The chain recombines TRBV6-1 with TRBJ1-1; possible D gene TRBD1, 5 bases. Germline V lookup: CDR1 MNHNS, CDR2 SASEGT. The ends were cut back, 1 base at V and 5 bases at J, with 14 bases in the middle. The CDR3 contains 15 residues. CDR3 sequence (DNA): TGTGCCAGCAGTGAAGAGGGCAGGTCAGGGACTGAAGCTTTCTTT. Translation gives CASSEEGRSGTEAFF.

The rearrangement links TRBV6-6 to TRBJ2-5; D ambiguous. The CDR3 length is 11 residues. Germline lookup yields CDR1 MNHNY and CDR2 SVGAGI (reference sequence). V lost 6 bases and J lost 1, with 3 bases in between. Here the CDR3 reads CASRVQETQYF. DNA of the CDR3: TGTGCCAGCAGAGTCCAAGAGACCCAGTACTTC.

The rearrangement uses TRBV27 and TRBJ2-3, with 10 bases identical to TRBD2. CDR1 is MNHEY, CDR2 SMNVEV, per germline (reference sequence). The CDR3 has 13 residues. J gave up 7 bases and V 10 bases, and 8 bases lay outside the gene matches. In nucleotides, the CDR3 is TGTGCCACAGCGGGGGGGGCTCCGAATACGCAGTATTTT. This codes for CATAGGAPNTQYF.

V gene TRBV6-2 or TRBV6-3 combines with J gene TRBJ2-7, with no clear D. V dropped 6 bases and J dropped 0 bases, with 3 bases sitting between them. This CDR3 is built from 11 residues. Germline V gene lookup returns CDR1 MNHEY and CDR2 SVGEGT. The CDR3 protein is CASSPSYEQYF. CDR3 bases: TGTGCCAGCAGCCCCTCCTACGAGCAGTACTTC.